These 30 T cell receptor beta chains were sequenced from one sample in a study of cytomegalovirus exposure and HLA in healthy donors. PCR employed 60 Vbeta and 13 Jbeta primers. Sequencing used immunoSEQ multiplex PCR; TCRdb keeps in-frame clones, though not all of them. This table holds 150,000 to 200,000 clones, about 77% found once. Input material: PBMCs. These receptor sequences come from a woman in her 30s in good health and CMV-seropositive.

This clone occurred once. The chain couples TRBV6-5 to TRBJ1-5, with TRBD1 matching over 9 bases. The CDR3 runs to 15 residues. Germline V CDR1 and CDR2: MNHEY, SVGAGI. V shed 6 bases, J shed 9 bases, and the junction held 12 bases outside the gene matches. CDR3: CASSLNTGGKGPQHF. CDR3 bases: TGTGCCAGCAGCCTCAATACAGGGGGCAAGGGGCCCCAGCATTTT.

The CDR3 nucleotides are TGCGCCAGCAGTAGGGACGCGGGGGGCTACACCTTC. It translates to CASSRDAGGYTF. The J gene is TRBJ1-2, the V gene TRBV5-1; TRBD1 is a possible D gene (5 bases). The length of the CDR3 is 12 residues. Germline V CDR1 and CDR2: SGHRS, YFSETQ. The V end lost 5 bases, the J end lost 8 bases, and 13 bases lay between the germline ends.

This clone was observed a handful of times. The chain employs TRBV5-4 and TRBJ1-2, with 7 bases identical to TRBD1. CDR3 length equals 14 residues. CDR1 is SGHNT, CDR2 YYREEE, per germline (reference sequence). The junction had 8 bases not matched to a gene; V was cut back by 4 bases and J by 5 bases. In nucleotides, the CDR3 is TGTGCCAGCAGCCCCTCACAGGGGAGGTATGGCTACACCTTC. This codes for CASSPSQGRYGYTF.

The chain uses TRBV5-1 and TRBJ1-1; D possibly corresponds to TRBD1 (6 bases). The V and J ends lost 3 bases and 0 bases respectively, with 9 bases between them. Germline V CDR1 and CDR2: SGHRS, YFSETQ. The CDR3 is made up of 14 amino acids. The CDR3 DNA reads TGCGCCAGCAGCTGGGGACAAATGAACACTGAAGCTTTCTTT. Its translation: CASSWGQMNTEAFF.

In its sample, this clone was seen many times. V is TRBV28 and J is TRBJ2-7; 8 positions agree with TRBD2. The CDR3 is 15 amino acids. V lost 3 bases to trimming and J lost 2 bases; unmatched junction nucleotides: 6. Germline V CDR1 and CDR2: MDHEN, SYDVKM. The CDR3 DNA is TGTGCCAGCAGTTTTAGAGGGACTAGAACCTACGAGCAGTACTTC. Translation gives CASSFRGTRTYEQYF.

As regards this clone: The junction departs from the called germline gene at one end, perhaps through a read error. The chain recombines TRBV7-9 with TRBJ2-2; TRBD1 might be the D (6 bases). CDR1 is SEHNR, CDR2 FQNEAQ, per germline (reference sequence). The CDR3 contains 14 residues. CDR3 loop: CTSSKQGIGGELFF. For the CDR3, the DNA is TGTACCAGCAGCAAACAGGGAATCGGCGGGGAGCTGTTTTTT.

The V call is TRBV7-9, the J call TRBJ2-7, with TRBD1 as a possible D gene (6 bases). The CDR3 runs to 15 residues. The V gene's germline CDR1 is SEHNR and CDR2 FQNEAQ (reference sequence). V dropped 5 bases and J dropped 4 bases, with 18 bases sitting between them. The CDR3 is CASSSPGVSKYEQYF. CDR3 bases: TGTGCCAGCAGCAGCCCAGGGGTCAGCAAGTACGAGCAGTACTTC.

The chain employs TRBV9 and TRBJ2-1, with D hard to call. The V gene lost 7 bases and the J gene lost 5 bases, with 19 bases spanning the gap. CDR1 is SGDLS, CDR2 YYNGEE, per germline. The CDR3 is made up of 15 amino acids. CDR3 loop: CASGKFNGVNNEQFF. The CDR3 DNA reads as TGTGCCAGCGGTAAATTTAACGGAGTAAACAATGAGCAGTTCTTC.

The chain uses TRBV5-1 and TRBJ1-1; TRBD1 agrees at 11 bases. The CDR3 spans 16 residues. Germline-derived CDR1 and CDR2 are SGHRS and YFSETQ. Trimming removed 4 bases from V and 3 bases from J; junction bases left unmatched: 8. The CDR3 DNA is TGCGCCAGCAGCGGTGGACAGGGGGCGCAGTACACTGAAGCTTTCTTT. Translating gives CASSGGQGAQYTEAFF.

V usage is TRBV4-3 and J usage is TRBJ1-2, with D unclear. Between the trimmed V and J ends, which lost 0 bases and 5 bases, there was a span of 13 bases. This CDR3 is 15 amino acids long. Per the germline V gene, CDR1 is LGHNA and CDR2 is YSLEER. Written as DNA, the CDR3 is TGCGCCAGCAGCCAAGATAGGGAGGCCTATTATGGCTACACCTTC. This sequence encodes CASSQDREAYYGYTF.

V and J are TRBV11-2 and TRBJ2-7; D is perhaps TRBD2 (5 bases). Germline loops: CDR1 SGHAT, CDR2 FQNNGV. The CDR3 extends over 15 amino acids. Trimming stripped 2 bases from V and 2 bases from J, with 13 bases between. The CDR3 here is CASSLPASGPYEQYF. As DNA, the CDR3 is TGTGCCAGCAGCTTACCGGCCAGCGGTCCCTACGAGCAGTACTTC.

The V call is TRBV6-5, the J call TRBJ2-7; a possible D gene is TRBD1 (6 bases). The CDR3 spans 16 residues. Germline values: CDR1 MNHEY, CDR2 SVGAGI. Trimming removed 4 bases at V and 0 bases at J, with 16 bases between. The CDR3 here is CASSSSKQGSSYEQYF. The CDR3 DNA reads TGTGCCAGCAGTTCCTCCAAACAGGGATCCTCCTACGAGCAGTACTTC.

The chain employs TRBV11-2 and TRBJ2-2; maybe TRBD2 (5 bases). CDR3 length: 15 residues. Trimming removed 3 bases from V and 0 bases from J, with 8 bases in between. Germline V CDR1 and CDR2: SGHAT, FQNNGV. CDR3 loop: CASSLDWANTGELFF. CDR3 nucleotide sequence: TGTGCCAGCAGCTTGGACTGGGCGAACACCGGGGAGCTGTTTTTT. The entire variable domain, with the rest obtained from reference TRBV11-2 and TRBJ2-2, is as follows: EAGVAQSPRYKIIEKRQSVAFWCNPISGHATLYWYQQILGQGPKLLIQFQNNGVVDDSQLPKDRFSAERLKGVDSTLKIQPAKLEDSAVYLCASSLDWANTGELFFGEGSRLTVL.

The rearrangement joins TRBV4-1 to TRBJ1-5; 7 positions match TRBD1. The V gene end was trimmed by 5 bases and the J gene end by 3 bases; junction bases not matched to a gene: 7. CDR1 and CDR2 from the germline V gene are MGHRA and YSYEKL. The CDR3 loop spans 15 amino acids. The CDR3 loop reads CASSVGTEVNQPQHF. The CDR3 DNA reads TGCGCCAGCAGCGTTGGGACAGAAGTCAATCAGCCCCAGCATTTT.

This clone was picked up a small number of times. The gene calls are TRBV9 and TRBJ2-1; 7 bases match TRBD2. The CDR3 consists of 18 residues. V dropped 4 bases and J dropped 9; count of bases not matched to a gene: 22. Germline V gene lookup returns CDR1 SGDLS and CDR2 YYNGEE. The DNA for the CDR3 is TGTGCCAGCAGCCCACACCCTGGACTAGGCCTTGGGTATGGTGAGCAGTTCTTC. This sequence encodes CASSPHPGLGLGYGEQFF.

The CDR3 here is CASRIRGGGTYEQYF. Here the CDR3 DNA reads TGTGCCAGCAGAATTCGGGGAGGGGGGACCTACGAGCAGTACTTC. The chain couples TRBV6-5 to TRBJ2-5, with D possibly TRBD2 on 7 matching bases. The DNA end is a closer match to TRBJ2-7, so the J assignment may be wrong. This CDR3 has 15 residues. The germline V gene encodes CDR1 MNHEY and CDR2 SVGAGI.

The CDR3 nucleotides read TGTGCCAGCAGCTTATTCGATGAGCAGTTCTTC. This translates into CASSLFDEQFF. The chain is built from TRBV7-9 and TRBJ2-1, with no clear D. The germline V and J ends were trimmed by 2 bases and 8 bases, with 4 bases remaining between them. The CDR3 is 11 residues long. The germline V gene has CDR1 SEHNR and CDR2 FQNEAQ (reference sequence).

This rearrangement joins TRBV7-2 to TRBJ2-7; TRBD2 is a possible D gene (5 bases). With 3 bases removed from V and 2 bases from J, the gap between germline ends came to 11 bases. This CDR3 contains 14 residues. The germline gives CDR1 SGHTA, CDR2 FQGNSA. The CDR3 DNA reads as TGTGCCAGCAGCTTTAGCAGCGGAGCCTACGAGCAGTACTTC. This sequence encodes CASSFSSGAYEQYF.

Only a few counts were recorded for this clone. A read error is likely, as this CDR3 ends without the conserved phenylalanine or tryptophan. The limits of the CDR3 on the DNA are not certain, so only TCRdb's listed CDR3 is given. The V call is TRBV14, the J call TRBJ1-1; the table's D call, TRBD1, has no DNA check behind it. Germline-derived CDR1 and CDR2 are SGHDN and FVKESK. With termini counted, the CDR3 has 11 amino acids. The CDR3 sequence: CASSQDLTVGR.

This chain uses TRBV9 with TRBJ2-3, with TRBD2 matching over 7 bases. Germline loops: CDR1 SGDLS, CDR2 YYNGEE. V was clipped by 0 bases and J by 5 bases; unmatched bases: 9. CDR3 length: 16 residues. DNA for the CDR3: TGTGCCAGCAGCGTAGTCGACGGGGGGTTGTTAGATACGCAGTATTTT. Protein: CASSVVDGGLLDTQYF.

This chain uses TRBV7-3 with TRBJ1-1, with 7 bases that match TRBD1. Germline V gene sequence: CDR1 SGHTA, CDR2 FQGTGA. CDR3 length: 14 residues. The J segment lost 4 bases and the V segment lost 5 bases, leaving 7 bases of the junction unmatched. The CDR3 DNA reads TGTGCCAGCAGCGCGCGACAGGGCTCCACTGAAGCTTTCTTT. This codes for CASSARQGSTEAFF.

The chain couples TRBV18 to TRBJ2-1; 9 positions match TRBD2. Germline V CDR1 and CDR2: KGHSH, LQKENI. The CDR3 extends over 14 amino acids. J lost 5 bases, V lost 1 base, and 0 bases had no gene match. The CDR3: CASSPLAGDNEQFF. The CDR3 DNA follows: TGTGCCAGCTCACCACTAGCGGGAGACAATGAGCAGTTCTTC.

CDR3 sequence reads: CASSEGQGMGTNEKLFF. The CDR3 DNA reads TGTGCCAGCAGTGAGGGACAGGGAATGGGGACTAATGAAAAACTGTTTTTT. V is TRBV6-1 and J is TRBJ1-4; 9 bases fit TRBD1. V shed 3 bases, J shed 2 bases, and the junction held 7 bases outside the gene matches. The CDR3 sequence is 17 residues long. CDR1 is MNHNS, CDR2 SASEGT, per germline.

The CDR3: CASSYGTGTNQPQHF. DNA of the CDR3: TGTGCCAGCAGCTATGGGACAGGGACCAATCAGCCCCAGCATTTT. The rearrangement links TRBV13 to TRBJ1-5, with 9 bases aligning to TRBD1. Germline trimming cut 4 bases from V and 3 bases from J; bases unmatched to any gene: 4. CDR1 and CDR2 (germline): PRHDT, FYEKMQ (reference sequence). The CDR3 totals 15 residues.

J is TRBJ2-5 and V is TRBV7-8; TRBD2 might be the D (5 bases). The length of the CDR3 is 11 residues. Per the germline V gene, CDR1 is SGHVS and CDR2 is FQNEAQ. The V gene lost 5 bases and the J gene lost 4 bases, with 5 bases spanning the gap. The CDR3 spells CASSRGETQYF. CDR3 bases: TGTGCCAGCAGCCGGGGAGAGACCCAGTACTTC.

This clone was picked up a small number of times. This chain joins TRBV6-1 and TRBJ2-2; 7 positions match TRBD2. The ends lost 2 bases at V and 6 bases at J; junction bases unmatched: 6. The CDR3 loop spans 15 amino acids. The germline gives CDR1 MNHNS, CDR2 SASEGT. The CDR3 loop is CASSEYEGGSGELFF. The CDR3 bases are TGTGCCAGCAGTGAATACGAGGGAGGGTCCGGGGAGCTGTTTTTT.

The rearrangement uses TRBV14 and TRBJ1-1; D ambiguous. CDR1 and CDR2 from the germline V gene are SGHDN and FVKESK. With 0 bases removed from V and 1 base from J, the gap between germline ends came to 12 bases. CDR3 length: 16 residues. CDR3 DNA sequence: TGTGCCAGCAGCCAAGACGGGCGGGCGAGGAACACTGAAGCTTTCTTT. It translates to CASSQDGRARNTEAFF.

The rearrangement uses TRBV4-1 and TRBJ2-7; a weak D match, TRBD2 (6 bases). Germline CDR1 is MGHRA and CDR2 is YSYEKL. The germline V and J ends were trimmed by 2 bases and 4 bases, with 9 bases remaining between them. There are 13 residues in the CDR3. CDR3 bases: TGCGCCAGCAGCCAATTGGAGGGGTACGAGCAGTACTTC. It translates to CASSQLEGYEQYF.

The chain carries TRBV28 and TRBJ1-5, with 8 bases fitting TRBD1. Trimming took 5 bases from V and 2 from J; bases not matched to a gene: 5. This CDR3 is 15 amino acids long. CDR1 and CDR2 (germline): MDHEN, SYDVKM. The CDR3 region is CASSALGQGNQPQHF. DNA of the CDR3: TGTGCCAGCAGTGCCCTGGGACAGGGCAATCAGCCCCAGCATTTT.

V gene TRBV4-1 combines with J gene TRBJ2-7, with 10 bases matching TRBD2. CDR1 and CDR2 (germline): MGHRA, YSYEKL. Unmatched junction bases numbered 10, after V lost 3 bases and J lost 5 bases. The CDR3 contains 16 residues. DNA of the CDR3: TGCGCCAGCAGCCATACTAGGGCTAGCGGGAGTAACGAGCAGTACTTC. Protein product: CASSHTRASGSNEQYF.